The 23 T cell receptor beta chains below all came from one sample that was sequenced in a study of prognosis after radiotherapy for stage I lung cancer. Multiplex PCR in two rounds served to amplify TCR beta CDR3 from genomic DNA. The authors ran first-round PCR with primers specific to each TRBV and TRBJ gene. TCRdb re-called the multiplex PCR reads through MiXCR, storing one row per CDR3 protein. Among approximately 35,000 distinct CDR3 sequences, around 35% were seen once, and the ten largest hold 16%. The sequences come from PBMCs, collected before or after stereotactic body radiation therapy (not recorded which). These receptors were collected from a donor over 45 with non-small cell lung cancer.

This clonotype was picked up many times. V gene TRBV6-1 combines with J gene TRBJ1-5, with TRBD1 matching over 7 bases. Trimming at V came to 5 bases and at J to 6 bases, leaving 4 bases not matched to a gene. This CDR3 is 13 amino acids long. Germline V gene sequence: CDR1 MNHNS, CDR2 SASEGT. The DNA of the CDR3 is TGTGCCAGCAGTCGGGACAGTGGTCAGCCCCAGCATTTT. It yields the protein CASSRDSGQPQHF.

This clonotype came up many times. CDR3 sequence: CASSYAVVNTEAFF. CDR3 nucleotide sequence: TGTGCCAGCAGTTACGCGGTTGTGAACACTGAAGCTTTCTTT. The V call is TRBV6-2 or TRBV6-3, the J call TRBJ1-1, with D unclear. Germline lookup yields CDR1 MNHEY and CDR2 SVGEGT. The CDR3 covers 14 residues. V dropped 2 bases and J dropped 0 bases, with 7 bases sitting between them.

This clonotype was seen many times. V usage is TRBV7-9 and J usage is TRBJ2-7; no definite D call. V was trimmed by 0 bases and J by 0 bases, leaving 15 bases between them. CDR3 size: 17 residues. CDR1 SEHNR and CDR2 FQNEAQ come from the germline V gene (reference sequence). CDR3 sequence: CASSLALPRESSYEQYF. The DNA of the CDR3 is TGTGCCAGCAGCTTAGCGCTTCCCAGAGAGAGCTCCTACGAGCAGTACTTC.

Of note for this clonotype: A clone one base away is much larger, so this may be a read error. The chain employs TRBV24-1 and TRBJ1-5, with D hard to call. The CDR3 has 12 amino acids. CDR1 and CDR2 from the germline V gene are KGHDR and SFDVKD. The CDR3 region is CDTSAGLQPQHF. Written as DNA, the CDR3 is TGTGACACCAGTGCTGGTCTTCAGCCCCAGCATTTT.

Ten or more counts support this clonotype. The chain has TRBV11-2 and TRBJ2-6; D is unresolved. Germline V gene sequence: CDR1 SGHAT, CDR2 FQNNGV. Trimming cost V 4 bases and J 0 bases, with 4 bases left between them. The CDR3 has 14 residues. CDR3: CASSSISGANVLTF. As DNA, the CDR3 is TGTGCCAGCAGCTCTATCTCTGGGGCCAACGTCCTGACTTTC. The whole variable domain, remainder taken from reference TRBV11-2 and TRBJ2-6, is EAGVAQSPRYKIIEKRQSVAFWCNPISGHATLYWYQQILGQGPKLLIQFQNNGVVDDSQLPKDRFSAERLKGVDSTLKIQPAKLEDSAVYLCASSSISGANVLTFGAGSRLTVL.

This chain uses TRBV28 with TRBJ2-3, with 13 bases that match TRBD2. Germline V gene data show CDR1 as MDHEN and CDR2 as SYDVKM. The V segment lost 6 bases and the J segment 3 bases; nucleotides outside the gene matches: 0. CDR3 length equals 14 residues. The CDR3 nucleotides read TGTGCCAGCAGGGGACTAGCGGGAACAGATACGCAGTATTTT. Translation: CASRGLAGTDTQYF.

This clonotype has a count of ten or more. CDR3 coding DNA: TGTGCCAGCAGTCGGACAGAGATTTATGGCTACACCTTC. It translates to CASSRTEIYGYTF. The chain carries TRBV6-1 and TRBJ1-2, with a possible D match to TRBD1 (6 bases). The CDR3 extends over 13 amino acids. In germline, CDR1 is MNHNS, CDR2 SASEGT. V was clipped by 5 bases and J by 5 bases, with 12 bases between them.

The sample holds many counts of this clonotype. This chain links TRBV4-1 with TRBJ1-3; TRBD1 might be the D (6 bases). V lost 0 bases, J lost 4 bases, and 10 bases lay in between. Germline V gene data show CDR1 as MGHRA and CDR2 as YSYEKL. The CDR3 length is 15 residues. The CDR3 DNA follows: TGCGCCAGCAGCCAAGATCGGGGGCGAGGAAACACCATATATTTT. As protein: CASSQDRGRGNTIYF.

As to this clonotype: This clone may be a read error of a much larger clone one base away. The CDR3 here is CASSSHGHANSPLHF. CDR3 in DNA: TGTGCCAGCAGTTCCCACGGACATGCAAATTCACCCCTCCACTTT. The V and J genes are TRBV6-4 and TRBJ1-6; D possibly corresponds to TRBD1 (5 bases). The V gene's germline CDR1 is MRHNA and CDR2 SNTAGT. The CDR3 spans 15 residues. Trimming left V 5 bases short and J 7 bases short, with 15 bases between.

This clonotype was recorded many times. The chain joins TRBV12-5 to TRBJ2-7; either TRBD1 or TRBD2 may fit D (5 bases each). The germline V and J ends were trimmed by 6 bases and 7 bases, with 13 bases remaining between them. CDR1 and CDR2 (germline): LGHNT, FRNRAP. The CDR3 is made up of 12 amino acids. CDR3 residues: CASGTGRWEQYF. DNA of the CDR3: TGTGCTAGTGGGACGGGGCGTTGGGAGCAGTACTTC.

This clonotype was detected only a few times. The chain has TRBV19 and TRBJ2-5; TRBD1 is a possible D gene (5 bases). Looked up from germline, CDR1 is LNHDA and CDR2 is SQIVND (reference sequence). The CDR3 contains 13 residues. V was cut by 5 bases and J by 5 bases, with 12 bases left in between. As DNA, the CDR3 is TGTGCCAGTAGTGTTCAGGGTGGTGAGACCCAGTACTTC. It is translated as CASSVQGGETQYF. Full variable domain (remainder filled in from reference TRBV19 and TRBJ2-5): DGGITQSPKYLFRKEGQNVTLSCEQNLNHDAMYWYRQDPGQGLRLIYYSQIVNDFQKGDIAEGYSVSREKKESFPLTVTSAQKNPTAFYLCASSVQGGETQYFGPGTRLLVL.

This clonotype was recorded only once. This sequence joins TRBV24-1 and TRBJ2-2; perhaps TRBD1 as D (6 bases). Germline-derived CDR1 and CDR2 are KGHDR and SFDVKD. Trimming pared 10 bases from V and 3 bases from J, leaving 14 bases between. CDR3 length: 14 residues. The CDR3 loop is CATRGNRDTGELFF. Written as DNA, the CDR3 is TGTGCCACACGAGGGAACAGGGACACCGGGGAGCTGTTTTTT.

J is TRBJ1-5 and V is TRBV20-1; D remains unclear. Germline CDR1 reads DFQATT; CDR2 reads SNEGSKA (reference sequence). CDR3 length equals 12 residues. Deletions cut 3 bases from V and 5 bases from J, with 8 bases between. CDR3 sequence: CSARRTDQPQHF. The CDR3 DNA reads as TGCAGTGCTAGGAGGACCGATCAGCCCCAGCATTTT.

Ten or more counts support this clonotype. V is TRBV30 and J is TRBJ1-5, with a tentative D call TRBD1 (6 bases). V was trimmed by 2 bases and J by 1 base, leaving 9 bases between them. The CDR3 sequence is 14 residues long. CDR1 and CDR2 from the germline V gene are GTSNPN and SVGIG (reference sequence). The DNA for the CDR3 is TGTGCCTGGAGTACAGGGTTAAGCAATCAGCCCCAGCATTTT. Translating it yields CAWSTGLSNQPQHF. The entire variable domain, with the rest obtained from reference TRBV30 and TRBJ1-5, is as follows: SQTIHQWPATLVQPVGSPLSLECTVEGTSNPNLYWYRQAAGRGLQLLFYSVGIGQISSEVPQNLSASRPQDRQFILSSKKLLLSDSGFYLCAWSTGLSNQPQHFGDGTRLSIL.

This clonotype was found many times. The rearrangement links TRBV12-3 or TRBV12-4 to TRBJ1-1, with D uncertain. There are 14 residues in the CDR3. V was shortened by 2 bases and J by 6 bases, with 13 bases between the two germline ends. The CDR3 reads CASSLWGVRPEAFF. CDR3 DNA: TGTGCCAGCAGTTTATGGGGAGTTCGACCTGAAGCTTTCTTT.

The chain links TRBV5-1 to TRBJ2-3; a possible D gene is TRBD2 (6 bases). Trimming shortened V by 10 bases and J by 4 bases, and 19 bases separated the two germline ends. The CDR3 sequence is 14 residues long. Looked up from germline, CDR1 is SGHRS and CDR2 is YFSETQ. DNA of the CDR3: TGCGCCGGCATGGACGGGACTCTTCCAGATACGCAGTATTTT. This gives the protein CAGMDGTLPDTQYF.

To note about this clonotype: Likely a read error: the CDR3 ends without its conserved phenylalanine or tryptophan. The V call is TRBV28, the J call TRBJ1-6, with TRBD1 matching over 7 bases. The trim removed 4 bases at V and 7 bases at J, leaving 7 bases unmatched. Germline lookup yields CDR1 MDHEN and CDR2 SYDVKM. The CDR3 totals 15 residues. CDR3 DNA sequence: TGTGCCAGCAGTTCGCAACAGGGACAGAATTCACCCCTCCACTCT. Residues: CASSSQQGQNSPLHS.

The V and J genes are TRBV2 and TRBJ1-6; the D gene is possibly TRBD1 (6 bases). The germline V and J ends were trimmed by 7 bases and 14 bases, with 18 bases remaining between them. The CDR3 is 13 residues long. Germline V gene lookup returns CDR1 SNHLY and CDR2 FYNNEI. The CDR3 DNA follows: TGTGCCAGCAAACCGACAGGCGCGGTAGCCCTCCACTTT. Protein sequence: CASKPTGAVALHF. Drawing the rest from reference TRBV2 and TRBJ1-6, the complete variable domain is EPEVTQTPSHQVTQMGQEVILRCVPISNHLYFYWYRQILGQKVEFLVSFYNNEISEKSEIFDDQFSVERPDGSNFTLKIRSTKLEDSAMYFCASKPTGAVALHFGNGTRLTVT.

In its sample, this clonotype was seen many times. The rearrangement joins TRBV5-1 to TRBJ2-7; 9 nucleotides line up with TRBD1. The CDR3 totals 14 residues. Germline CDR1 and CDR2: SGHRS and YFSETQ. The V gene end was trimmed by 4 bases and the J gene end by 2 bases; junction bases not matched to a gene: 4. CDR3 in amino acids: CASSPTGGAYEQYF. The CDR3, as DNA: TGCGCCAGCAGCCCGACAGGGGGGGCCTACGAGCAGTACTTC.

About this clonotype: A much larger clone sits a single nucleotide away, making a read error possible. The chain has TRBV6-5 and TRBJ2-1; 7 bases match TRBD2. Germline V gene lookup returns CDR1 MNHEY and CDR2 SVGAGI. There are 16 residues in the CDR3. CDR3 coding DNA: TGTGCCAGCAGTGACTCGATCGGGCGGGAGAAGGATGAGCAGTTCTTC. This gives the protein CASSDSIGREKDEQFF.

As regards this clonotype: A far larger clone is one base from this, pointing to a likely read error. The gene calls are TRBV6-1 and TRBJ2-7, with 8 nucleotides matching TRBD1. CDR3 size: 15 residues. J gave up 7 bases and V 2 bases, and 10 bases lay outside the gene matches. CDR1 and CDR2 (germline): MNHNS, SASEGT. The CDR3 bases are TGTGCCAGCAGTGAAAGACAGGGGTCGTTGCGGGAGCAGTACTTC. Its translation is CASSERQGSLREQYF.

This clonotype came up many times. The rearrangement joins TRBV6-1 to TRBJ1-4; D is unclear. CDR1 and CDR2 from the germline V gene are MNHNS and SASEGT. The CDR3 loop spans 15 amino acids. The V end lost 6 bases, the J end lost 0 bases, and 11 bases lay between the germline ends. The CDR3 is CASRSGVATNEKLFF. In DNA form, the CDR3 reads TGTGCCAGCAGATCCGGGGTTGCAACTAATGAAAAACTGTTTTTT.

This clonotype was counted at least ten times. V is TRBV29-1 and J is TRBJ1-3; TRBD1 aligns across 7 bases. Germline V CDR1 and CDR2: SQVTM, ANQGSEA. This CDR3 region has 15 residues. J was trimmed by 0 bases and V by 6 bases; bases with no gene match: 8. The CDR3 DNA reads TGCAGCGTAACCGGGACAGAGCTCTCTGGAAACACCATATATTTT. Protein product: CSVTGTELSGNTIYF.